The 32 T cell receptor beta chains presented below share a single source sample, sequenced in a study of blood T cells in healthy people across ages. The second PCR ran 7 to 11 cycles with a sample-barcoded 5' primer and J-beta primers. TCRdb independently ran MiXCR on the 5' RACE reads; one entry per CDR3 protein. The sample contains fewer than 1.5 million distinct CDR3 sequences, roughly 40% of which appear only once. Material for sequencing was blood. All receptors come from a woman younger than 30 in good health.

The genes are TRBV20-1 and TRBJ2-1; D is ambiguous. The DNA end lines up better with TRBJ2-7; the J call may be wrong. Germline V gives CDR1 DFQATT, CDR2 SNEGSKA (reference sequence). The CDR3 length is 12 residues. The CDR3 DNA reads TGCAGTGCTAGTGCGCGGACCAATGAGCAGTACTTC. Translated: CSASARTNEQYF.

This CDR3 is CAITLYGTDTQYF. The CDR3 coding sequence is TGTGCCATCACCCTATACGGGACAGATACGCAGTATTTT. V usage is TRBV6-1 and J usage is TRBJ2-3; D is unresolved. This CDR3 contains 13 residues. CDR1 is MNHNS and CDR2 is SASEGT in the germline V gene. Between the trimmed V and J ends, which lost 10 bases and 3 bases, there was a span of 14 bases.

This clonotype has ten or more counts. The gene calls are TRBV29-1 and TRBJ1-2; 10 bases fit TRBD1. Germline trimming cut 6 bases from V and 3 bases from J; bases unmatched to any gene: 7. Germline values: CDR1 SQVTM, CDR2 ANQGSEA. The CDR3 is made up of 14 amino acids. CDR3 DNA: TGCAGCGTACCGGGACAGGGGACGGACTATGGCTACACCTTC. Its translation: CSVPGQGTDYGYTF.

This clonotype was seen a handful of times. The V call is TRBV27, the J call TRBJ2-7; TRBD1 matches at 9 bases. Per the germline V gene, CDR1 is MNHEY and CDR2 is SMNVEV (reference sequence). The CDR3 has 13 amino acids. V lost 6 bases, J lost 4 bases, and 4 bases stayed unmatched. The DNA of the CDR3 is TGTGCCAGCAGGTCGACAGGGGGGTACGAGCAGTACTTC. Translation gives CASRSTGGYEQYF.

The V and J genes are TRBV21-1 and TRBJ2-1. TRBV21-1 is a pseudogene segment. The length of the CDR3 is 12 residues. This chain's CDR3 is CASSKVVDEQFF. The CDR3 DNA sequence: TGTGCCAGCAGCAAGGTCGTCGATGAGCAGTTCTTC.

The rearrangement uses TRBV20-1 and TRBJ2-3; 9 bases match TRBD2. V lost 5 bases and J lost 6; bases outside the gene matches: 18. CDR3 size: 17 residues. In germline, CDR1 is DFQATT, CDR2 SNEGSKA (reference sequence). In DNA form, the CDR3 reads TGCAGTGCTCTCCCCCCCCTGGGCGGGGGGGCCCCCGATACGCAGTATTTT. Protein sequence: CSALPPLGGGAPDTQYF.

The sample holds a few counts of this clonotype. The chain is built from TRBV29-1 and TRBJ2-7; the D is unclear. In germline, CDR1 is SQVTM, CDR2 ANQGSEA. The CDR3 is 11 residues long. V was shortened by 0 bases and J by 3 bases, with 3 bases between the two germline ends. This CDR3 is CSVEDHYEQYF. The CDR3 DNA reads as TGCAGCGTTGAAGATCACTACGAGCAGTACTTC.

J is TRBJ2-6 and V is TRBV25-1; D is unclear. V was pared by 0 bases and J by 10 bases, with 7 bases between. The CDR3 loop spans 13 amino acids. Per the germline V gene, CDR1 is MGHDK and CDR2 is SYGVNS. This CDR3 reads CASSEYARNVLTF. Written as DNA, the CDR3 is TGTGCCAGCAGTGAATACGCGCGAAACGTCCTGACTTTC.

This clonotype was seen a few times. The V call is TRBV6-1, the J call TRBJ2-1; D is unclear. Looked up from germline, CDR1 is MNHNS and CDR2 is SASEGT. CDR3 length: 15 residues. V was trimmed by 2 bases and J by 5 bases, leaving 13 bases between them. The CDR3 DNA reads as TGTGCCAGCAGTGAATGGGGAACAAATCACAATGAGCAGTTCTTC. Translated, it gives CASSEWGTNHNEQFF.

This clonotype turned up a few times. The CDR3 region has the DNA TGTGCCAGCAGTTTTTTGACTAGCGGTAGCACAGATACGCAGTATTTT. Encoded protein: CASSFLTSGSTDTQYF. The chain uses TRBV28 and TRBJ2-3, with TRBD2 matching over 9 bases. The germline V gene has CDR1 MDHEN and CDR2 SYDVKM. The CDR3 sequence is 16 residues long. Unmatched junction bases numbered 4, after V lost 3 bases and J lost 0 bases.

This clonotype has a handful of counts. V and J are TRBV18 and TRBJ2-1; D remains unclear. The CDR3 runs to 15 residues. Germline values: CDR1 KGHSH, CDR2 LQKENI. V gave up 6 bases and J gave up 0 bases, with 12 bases separating them. This CDR3 is CASSNPESSYNEQFF. CDR3 sequence (DNA): TGTGCCAGCTCCAACCCGGAGAGCTCCTACAATGAGCAGTTCTTC.

The chain has TRBV11-1 and TRBJ1-1; D is perhaps TRBD1 (5 bases). There are 13 residues in the CDR3. V lost 8 bases to trimming and J lost 0 bases, with 10 bases between them. Germline lookup yields CDR1 SGHAT and CDR2 FQDESV (reference sequence). The CDR3 sequence is CASGRGVNTEAFF. CDR3 DNA: TGTGCCAGCGGACGGGGGGTGAACACTGAAGCTTTCTTT.

The chain employs TRBV6-5 and TRBJ1-4; D perhaps matches TRBD1 (5 bases). Germline assignment: CDR1 MNHEY and CDR2 SVGAGI. The CDR3 has 15 amino acids. Between the trimmed V and J ends, which lost 0 bases and 7 bases, there was a span of 12 bases. The CDR3 spells CASSYSYGAPEKLFF. The CDR3 DNA follows: TGTGCCAGCAGTTACTCATATGGGGCCCCTGAAAAACTGTTTTTT.

This clonotype was detected only a few times. The CDR3 here is CASRVWTGTNTGELFF. The CDR3 nucleotides are TGCGCCAGCAGAGTGTGGACAGGAACGAACACCGGGGAGCTGTTTTTT. The V and J genes are TRBV5-1 and TRBJ2-2, with 7 positions matching TRBD1. Germline V gives CDR1 SGHRS, CDR2 YFSETQ. The CDR3 totals 16 residues. Trimming took 5 bases from V and 0 from J; bases not matched to a gene: 7.

This clonotype was counted many times. The genes are TRBV29-1 and TRBJ2-1; the match to TRBD1 covers 8 bases. Losses at the gene ends were 6 bases for V and 8 bases for J; bases not matched to a gene: 6. The CDR3 is 12 residues long. The V gene's germline CDR1 is SQVTM and CDR2 ANQGSEA. The CDR3 sequence: CSVGTGIDEQFF. DNA for the CDR3: TGCAGCGTAGGGACAGGTATCGATGAGCAGTTCTTC.

Regarding this clonotype: One end of the junction is discordant with germline, which a read error may explain. The chain combines TRBV15 with TRBJ1-2; D perhaps matches TRBD1 (5 bases). CDR1 and CDR2 from the germline V gene are LNHNV and YYDKDF (reference sequence). The length of the CDR3 is 13 residues. The CDR3 spells CAASRDGGYGYTF. The CDR3 DNA sequence: TGTGCCGCCAGCAGAGATGGGGGGTATGGCTACACCTTC.

The chain links TRBV4-1 to TRBJ2-7, with D perhaps assigned TRBD1 or TRBD2 (7 bases each). V lost 0 bases and J lost 5, with 17 bases in between. Germline V gene sequence: CDR1 MGHRA, CDR2 YSYEKL. This CDR3 spans 16 amino acids. CDR3 sequence (DNA): TGCGCCAGCAGCCAAGATATAGGACTAGGGGGCAACGAGCAGTACTTC. It yields the protein CASSQDIGLGGNEQYF.

The chain links TRBV21-1 to TRBJ1-6. TRBV21-1 is described as a pseudogene. The CDR3 is 14 amino acids. The CDR3 DNA reads as TGTGCCAGCAGCCCCCGCCGGATAGATTCACCCCTCCACTTT. It translates to CASSPRRIDSPLHF.

The chain is built from TRBV4-3 and TRBJ2-1; no definite D call. V lost 0 bases to trimming and J lost 5 bases, with 14 bases between them. In germline, CDR1 is LGHNA, CDR2 YSLEER. CDR3 length: 16 residues. CDR3 DNA: TGCGCCAGCAGCCAAGATCCCTCTTCTAGGGACAATGAGCAGTTCTTC. Its translation is CASSQDPSSRDNEQFF.

This clonotype was counted a few times. This sequence joins TRBV7-9 and TRBJ1-1; D gene ambiguous. V was pared by 5 bases and J by 11 bases, with 18 bases between. The germline V gene encodes CDR1 SEHNR and CDR2 FQNEAQ (reference sequence). The CDR3 contains 13 residues. The DNA for the CDR3 is TGTGCCAGCAGCCCCCCTGCCGTCCGTGGGGCTTTCTTT. Translating gives CASSPPAVRGAFF.

The V gene is TRBV20-1, the J gene TRBJ2-2; 7 bases align to TRBD2. Germline V gives CDR1 DFQATT, CDR2 SNEGSKA (reference sequence). The V segment lost 7 bases and the J segment 6 bases; nucleotides outside the gene matches: 17. This CDR3 is built from 16 residues. The CDR3: CSVGLGGGVKAGELFF. The CDR3 DNA reads TGCAGTGTGGGGCTCGGCGGGGGTGTGAAGGCCGGGGAGCTGTTTTTT.

The chain couples TRBV20-1 to TRBJ2-7; TRBD2 matches 11 bases. J gave up 9 bases and V 6 bases, and 13 bases lay outside the gene matches. CDR3 length: 14 amino acids. Per germline, CDR1 DFQATT and CDR2 SNEGSKA (reference sequence). The CDR3 loop is CSAATLAGAVGQYF. Written as DNA, the CDR3 is TGCAGTGCGGCCACACTAGCGGGGGCGGTGGGGCAGTACTTC.

V and J are TRBV20-1 and TRBJ1-2; the D is unclear. Trimming removed 2 bases at V and 4 bases at J, with 5 bases between. Germline values: CDR1 DFQATT, CDR2 SNEGSKA (reference sequence). This CDR3 is built from 11 residues. CDR3 DNA: TGCAGTGCTAGATCCATCTATGGCTACACCTTC. Encoded protein: CSARSIYGYTF.

A word on this clonotype: A junction boundary mismatches the germline segment, possibly from a read error. This chain joins TRBV6-5 and TRBJ1-2, with D possibly matching TRBD1 (6 bases). There are 15 residues in the CDR3. Germline CDR1 is MNHEY and CDR2 is SVGAGI. The CDR3 region is CASSTPGQGNYDYTF. CDR3 nucleotides: TGTGCCAGCAGTACCCCTGGGCAGGGGAACTATGACTACACCTTC.

The chain couples TRBV4-1 to TRBJ1-3; TRBD1 matches 8 bases. This CDR3 is 18 amino acids long. Germline loops: CDR1 MGHRA, CDR2 YSYEKL. V was clipped by 0 bases and J by 0 bases; unmatched bases: 7. The CDR3 nucleotides are TGCGCCAGCAGCCAAGATGGCGGACAGGGAATCTCTGGAAACACCATATATTTT. Translation: CASSQDGGQGISGNTIYF.

This clonotype appeared a few times. The chain employs TRBV20-1 and TRBJ1-2; 10 positions agree with TRBD1. The CDR3 consists of 12 residues. Germline-derived CDR1 and CDR2 are DFQATT and SNEGSKA (reference sequence). The CDR3, as DNA: TGCACCGCGACAGGGGGCGGGTATGGCTACACCTTC. Translating gives CTATGGGYGYTF.

This clonotype came up many times. At one end, the junction sequence differs from germline, possibly due to a read error. This chain links TRBV5-1 with TRBJ2-5; tentatively, D is TRBD2 (7 bases). The length of the CDR3 is 13 residues. Germline CDR1 and CDR2: SGHRS and YFSETQ. CDR3: CASSLGGEETQYF. For the CDR3, the DNA is TGTGCCAGCAGTTTAGGGGGGGAAGAGACCCAGTACTTC.

This clonotype was observed a handful of times. V usage is TRBV5-1 and J usage is TRBJ2-5; 8 bases align to TRBD1. This CDR3 has 15 residues. Losses at the gene ends were 4 bases for V and 11 bases for J; bases not matched to a gene: 16. CDR1 is SGHRS and CDR2 is YFSETQ in the germline V gene. CDR3 sequence (DNA): TGCGCCAGCAGCACCAGGACAGGGTCTTACAATGAGCAGTACTTC. It encodes CASSTRTGSYNEQYF.

A note on this clonotype: Mismatch with germline at one junction end may stem from a read error. The J gene is TRBJ2-4, the V gene TRBV5-1, with a weak D call TRBD2 (5 bases). The J call may be mistaken, given a closer DNA end match to TRBJ2-7. The CDR3 covers 13 residues. The germline V gene has CDR1 SGHRS and CDR2 YFSETQ. In nucleotides, the CDR3 is TGCGCCGGCAGCATCGGGATCTCCTACGAGCAGTACTTC. Translated, it gives CAGSIGISYEQYF.

A few counts support this clonotype. V usage is TRBV11-2 and J usage is TRBJ1-2, with 8 bases matching TRBD1. Germline lookup yields CDR1 SGHAT and CDR2 FQNNGV. V shed 4 bases, J shed 3 bases, and the junction held 10 bases outside the gene matches. The CDR3 consists of 16 residues. DNA of the CDR3: TGTGCCAGCAGCTCCCACGGACAGGGATTGGACTATGGCTACACCTTC. It specifies CASSSHGQGLDYGYTF.

The chain couples TRBV6-1 to TRBJ2-3; D is possibly TRBD1 (5 bases). V was cut by 3 bases and J by 4 bases, with 11 bases left in between. CDR1 and CDR2 (germline): MNHNS, SASEGT. This CDR3 has 14 residues. CDR3 sequence reads: CASSDGARPDTQYF. CDR3 in DNA: TGTGCCAGCAGTGATGGGGCGCGCCCAGATACGCAGTATTTT.

The chain links TRBV14 to TRBJ2-7, with D possibly being TRBD2 (5 bases). Germline CDR1 and CDR2: SGHDN and FVKESK. This CDR3 has 13 residues. V lost 7 bases and J 4 bases, leaving 14 bases between the germline ends. CDR3 DNA: TGTGCCAGCACGACAAATAGAGGGTACGAGCAGTACTTC. This translates into CASTTNRGYEQYF.